The sequence of this T cell receptor (beta chain) was determined in a study of technical replicates of blood from four donors. Between the trimmed V and J ends, which lost 0 bases and 8 bases, there was a span of 11 bases. This CDR3 comprises 14 residues. From germline, CDR1 is SGDLS and CDR2 YYNGEE. Using immunoSEQ multiplex PCR, the repertoire was profiled, and TCRdb retains in-frame clones only, with some absent. The sample holds some 70,000 clones, roughly 92% seen once. Sequenced input: PBMCs. This sequence was found in a human donor in good health. Some clones in this sample may be carry-over from other donors' samples. This chain uses TRBV9 with TRBJ1-4; a weak D match, TRBD1 (6 bases). CDR3 sequence: CASSVGGGWEKLFF. In DNA form, the CDR3 reads TGTGCCAGCAGCGTAGGGGGGGGCTGGGAAAAACTGTTTTTT.